This paragraph reports one T cell receptor (beta chain). Method: immunoSEQ multiplex PCR; TCRdb's copy keeps in-frame clones and lacks some. The table has hundreds of thousands of clones, about 89% seen once. Germline V gene data show CDR1 as SNHLY and CDR2 as FYNNEI. With 5 bases clipped from V and 0 bases from J, the junction kept 6 bases outside the gene matches. CDR3 length: 16 amino acids. As for treatment: around 19 received Ad26.COV2.S at low or high dose, single or two shots; 5 received placebo; per-sample allocation not given. Repertoires come from day 63 after the first vaccine or placebo injection. The donor's status was that of an adult aged 18-55 years in Boston. The sample belongs to a study of Ad26.COV2.S vaccination and SARS-CoV-2 variants. Across the study: Donor participated within the Ad26.COV2.S arm of the COV1001 trial.

Sample: peripheral blood, taken in a trial of Ad26.COV2.S vaccine versus placebo. This TCR was sampled from a person aged 18 to 59 who received the Ad26.COV2.S COVID-19 vaccine or a placebo. The chain employs TRBV2 and TRBJ1-5, with 8 bases aligning to TRBD1. The CDR3 reads CASSPDRDTSNQPQHF. In DNA form, the CDR3 reads TGTGCCAGCAGTCCGGACAGGGACACTAGCAATCAGCCCCAGCATTTT. The variable domain in full, with the rest retrieved from reference TRBV2 and TRBJ1-5, is EPEVTQTPSHQVTQMGQEVILRCVPISNHLYFYWYRQILGQKVEFLVSFYNNEISEKSEIFDDQFSVERPDGSNFTLKIRSTKLEDSAMYFCASSPDRDTSNQPQHFGDGTRLSIL.